This T cell receptor (beta chain) was captured by sequencing in a study of blood T cell repertoires in COVID-19. Study context: Spain, Italy and the United States supplied samples that represented acute and convalescent COVID-19. The analysed material was cDNA or gDNA that came from T cells, B-cell-depleted T cells, or PBMCs.

This clone appeared a few times. In the original processing: Cell counts per sample came from amplifying reference gene primers. The table came from immunoSEQ multiplex PCR; TCRdb's copy has only in-frame clones and leaves some out. The DNA gave D and trimming, while V, J and clone size come from that table. The sample lists approximately 300,000 clones; 75% to 90% were seen once. CDR3 length equals 15 residues. Germline-derived CDR1 and CDR2 are PRHDT and FYEKMQ (reference sequence). V lost 3 bases, J lost 7 bases, and 6 bases stayed unmatched. The receptor was isolated from a woman between 45 and 65 years old who had recovered from COVID-19. The chain combines TRBV13 with TRBJ2-2, with 9 bases lining up with TRBD1. What was sequenced was peripheral blood. CDR3 DNA sequence: TGTGCCAGCAGCTTTGGGGACAGGGAAGGCGGGGAGCTGTTTTTT. It translates to CASSFGDREGGELFF.